These T cell receptor beta chains were read from a single sample in a study of blood T cell repertoires in COVID-19. The protocol was immunoSEQ multiplex PCR, while the TCRdb copy is restricted to in-frame clones and leaves out a portion. Of tens of thousands of clones listed, roughly 74% are singletons. Sample: peripheral blood. These TCRs come from an elderly woman with acute or convalescent COVID-19. CDR3s include the opening cysteine and the closing phenylalanine or tryptophan. The order of the fields is D gene, J gene, V gene, clone size, CDR3 DNA, CDR3 protein. A D gene is named only where the DNA matches it firmly. Not all rows give a size; the values are once, few, many and, for expanded clones, a class.

D gene: TRBD1; J gene: TRBJ2-5; V gene: TRBV7-9; clone size: NA; CDR3 DNA: TGTGCCAGCAGCTTAGTGGGGACAGCTAAAGAGACCCAGTACTTC; CDR3 protein: CASSLVGTAKETQYF
D gene: TRBD1; J gene: TRBJ1-1; V gene: TRBV11-3; clone size: NA; CDR3 DNA: TGTGCCAGCAGCTTAGAGGGACAGGGGGCTGGCACTGAAGCTTTCTTT; CDR3 protein: CASSLEGQGAGTEAFF
D gene: TRBD2; J gene: TRBJ2-5; V gene: TRBV19; clone size: NA; CDR3 DNA: TGTGCCAGTAGTACAAGGACTAGCGGGAGGGCCGGGGAGACCCAGTACTTC; CDR3 protein: CASSTRTSGRAGETQYF
D gene: TRBD2; J gene: TRBJ2-7; V gene: TRBV5-6; clone size: NA; CDR3 DNA: TGTGCCAGCAGCCGCGGGAGTTCCTACGAGCAGTACTTC; CDR3 protein: CASSRGSSYEQYF
D gene: TRBD2; J gene: TRBJ2-7; V gene: TRBV15; clone size: NA; CDR3 DNA: TGTGCCACCAGCAGAGAGCGAGCGGGAGTAGTCTACGAGCAGTACTTC; CDR3 protein: CATSRERAGVVYEQYF
D gene: NA; J gene: TRBJ1-5; V gene: TRBV7-9; clone size: many; CDR3 DNA: TGTGCCAGCAGCTTAGGAGGGTTTGAGGAGCCCCAGCATTTT; CDR3 protein: CASSLGGFEEPQHF
D gene: NA; J gene: TRBJ2-7; V gene: TRBV7-2; clone size: NA; CDR3 DNA: TGTGCCAGCAGCTTAGTTCCCAGGGGTTCCTACGAGCAGTACTTC; CDR3 protein: CASSLVPRGSYEQYF
D gene: NA; J gene: TRBJ2-7; V gene: TRBV2; clone size: NA; CDR3 DNA: TGTGCCAGCACTGGGGCCCACCAGCAGTACTTC; CDR3 protein: CASTGAHQQYF
D gene: NA; J gene: TRBJ2-6; V gene: TRBV4-2; clone size: many; CDR3 DNA: TGTGCCAGCAGCCAAGCGGGTGATGCTGGGGCCAACGTCCTGACTTTC; CDR3 protein: CASSQAGDAGANVLTF
D gene: TRBD1; J gene: TRBJ1-3; V gene: TRBV14; clone size: few; CDR3 DNA: TGTGCCAGCAGCCCGAGACAGGGTTCATCTGGAAACACCATATATTTT; CDR3 protein: CASSPRQGSSGNTIYF
D gene: TRBD2; J gene: TRBJ2-5; V gene: TRBV19; clone size: NA; CDR3 DNA: TGTGCCAGTAGTATAGGGCGGACTAGCGGGGAAGAGACCCAGTACTTC; CDR3 protein: CASSIGRTSGEETQYF
D gene: TRBD1; J gene: TRBJ2-4; V gene: TRBV5-5; clone size: NA; CDR3 DNA: TGTGCCAGCAGGCCAGGACAGGGGGTATACATTCAGTACTTC; CDR3 protein: CASRPGQGVYIQYF
D gene: NA; J gene: TRBJ2-5; V gene: TRBV20-1; clone size: NA; CDR3 DNA: TGCGGCCGGACAGTCGGGGAGACCCAGTACTTC; CDR3 protein: CGRTVGETQYF
D gene: TRBD2; J gene: TRBJ2-3; V gene: TRBV18; clone size: NA; CDR3 DNA: TGTGCCAGCTCGCCGACTAGCGGGACCTCCGATGGCACAGATACGCAGTATTTT; CDR3 protein: CASSPTSGTSDGTDTQYF
D gene: TRBD2; J gene: TRBJ2-1; V gene: TRBV20-1; clone size: NA; CDR3 DNA: TGCAGTGCTAGTAAGCTAGCGGGAGGAGCTGAGCAGTTCTTC; CDR3 protein: CSASKLAGGAEQFF
D gene: NA; J gene: TRBJ2-5; V gene: TRBV6-5; clone size: NA; CDR3 DNA: TGTGCCAGCAGCCCCCCCGGGGTCCAAGAGACCCAGTACTTC; CDR3 protein: CASSPPGVQETQYF
D gene: NA; J gene: TRBJ2-7; V gene: TRBV7-2; clone size: NA; CDR3 DNA: TGTGCCAGCAGCTACGGGGGGCGACTAAACGAGCAGTACTTC; CDR3 protein: CASSYGGRLNEQYF
D gene: NA; J gene: TRBJ2-7; V gene: TRBV30; clone size: once; CDR3 DNA: TGTGCCTGGACCCCCCGGAGGGGGGGGCTCTACGAGCAGTACTTC; CDR3 protein: CAWTPRRGGLYEQYF
D gene: NA; J gene: TRBJ2-3; V gene: TRBV9; clone size: NA; CDR3 DNA: TGTGCCAGCAGCGTCAACGACAGAAACACAGATACGCAGTATTTT; CDR3 protein: CASSVNDRNTDTQYF
D gene: NA; J gene: TRBJ1-1; V gene: TRBV3-1/TRBV3-2; clone size: NA; CDR3 DNA: TGTGCCAGCAGCTTAAACTTGAACACTGAAGCTTTCTTT; CDR3 protein: CASSLNLNTEAFF
D gene: TRBD1; J gene: TRBJ2-7; V gene: TRBV29-1; clone size: NA; CDR3 DNA: TGCAGCGTTGGGGACAGGAGCACCGAGCAGTACTTC; CDR3 protein: CSVGDRSTEQYF
D gene: NA; J gene: TRBJ2-7; V gene: TRBV5-1; clone size: NA; CDR3 DNA: TGCGCCAGCAGCTTTAGAGAGGGTGGCGAGCAGTACTTC; CDR3 protein: CASSFREGGEQYF
D gene: TRBD2; J gene: TRBJ2-1; V gene: TRBV27; clone size: NA; CDR3 DNA: TGTGCCAGCAGTTATTCGGGACTAGCGGGAGTAAACGGCTACAATGAGCAGTTCTTC; CDR3 protein: CASSYSGLAGVNGYNEQFF
D gene: TRBD1; J gene: TRBJ1-2; V gene: TRBV28; clone size: few; CDR3 DNA: TGTGCCAGCAGCCATTCGTTAGGGACAGGAAATAACTATGGCTACACCTTC; CDR3 protein: CASSHSLGTGNNYGYTF
D gene: NA; J gene: TRBJ2-5; V gene: TRBV27; clone size: NA; CDR3 DNA: TGTGCCAGCAGTCCTCGGTGGGGGCGACAAGAGACCCAGTACTTC; CDR3 protein: CASSPRWGRQETQYF
D gene: TRBD2; J gene: TRBJ2-1; V gene: TRBV5-1; clone size: NA; CDR3 DNA: TGCGCCAGCAGCTTGATAGCGGGAGGAAATGAGCAGTTCTTC; CDR3 protein: CASSLIAGGNEQFF
D gene: TRBD1; J gene: TRBJ1-6; V gene: TRBV3-1/TRBV3-2; clone size: NA; CDR3 DNA: TGTGCCAGCAGCCAGACAGGGTCTCATTCACCCCTCCACTTT; CDR3 protein: CASSQTGSHSPLHF
D gene: NA; J gene: TRBJ1-5; V gene: TRBV30; clone size: NA; CDR3 DNA: TGTGCCTGGAGTGGGGGGGTCAATCAGCCCCAGCATTTT; CDR3 protein: CAWSGGVNQPQHF
D gene: NA; J gene: TRBJ2-1; V gene: TRBV6-5; clone size: few; CDR3 DNA: TGTGCCAGCAGTTACTCGGGGGCGTCCTCCTACAATGAGCAGTTCTTC; CDR3 protein: CASSYSGASSYNEQFF
D gene: TRBD2; J gene: TRBJ2-3; V gene: TRBV10-3; clone size: NA; CDR3 DNA: TGTGCCACGGGACGTGAGCGGGAGGGCACAGATACGCAGTATTTT; CDR3 protein: CATGREREGTDTQYF
D gene: NA; J gene: TRBJ1-6; V gene: TRBV30; clone size: many; CDR3 DNA: TGTGCCTGGTTTAAGGGGCCTTACAATTCACCCCTCCACTTT; CDR3 protein: CAWFKGPYNSPLHF
D gene: NA; J gene: TRBJ2-3; V gene: TRBV10-2; clone size: NA; CDR3 DNA: TGCGCCAGCAGTGAGTCTGGCCTAGATACGCAGTATTTT; CDR3 protein: CASSESGLDTQYF
D gene: NA; J gene: TRBJ2-4; V gene: TRBV28; clone size: NA; CDR3 DNA: TGTGCCAGCAGGGGCGGAGGGGGGGCCGAAAACATTCAGTACTTC; CDR3 protein: CASRGGGGAENIQYF
D gene: NA; J gene: TRBJ1-1; V gene: TRBV24-1; clone size: few; CDR3 DNA: TGTGCCGTAGGGCAGGGATTGAACACTGAAGCTTTCTTT; CDR3 protein: CAVGQGLNTEAFF
D gene: TRBD1; J gene: TRBJ2-1; V gene: TRBV24-1; clone size: NA; CDR3 DNA: TGTGCCACCAGTGACCTCCCCGGGACAGGGGGCATAAATGAGCAGTTCTTC; CDR3 protein: CATSDLPGTGGINEQFF
D gene: TRBD1; J gene: TRBJ1-2; V gene: TRBV19; clone size: few; CDR3 DNA: TGTGCCAGTAGTCCCGGTCTGGACAGGGGAAACTATGGCTACACCTTC; CDR3 protein: CASSPGLDRGNYGYTF
D gene: NA; J gene: TRBJ1-1; V gene: TRBV11-2; clone size: few; CDR3 DNA: TGTGCCAGCAGCTCCACAATTACATTTACAGGGTCGAGTGAAGCTTTCTTT; CDR3 protein: CASSSTITFTGSSEAFF
D gene: TRBD1; J gene: TRBJ1-6; V gene: TRBV9; clone size: NA; CDR3 DNA: TGTGCCAGCAGCGCCCTCCTCGACAGGGGGAATTCACCCCTCCACTTT; CDR3 protein: CASSALLDRGNSPLHF
D gene: TRBD1; J gene: TRBJ1-6; V gene: TRBV11-1; clone size: NA; CDR3 DNA: TGTGCCAGCAGCTTGCGGACAGGGCGGGGGAATTCACCCCTCCACTTT; CDR3 protein: CASSLRTGRGNSPLHF
D gene: NA; J gene: TRBJ1-6; V gene: TRBV28; clone size: NA; CDR3 DNA: TGTGCCAGCGGCGACAGGCGGAATTCACCCCTCCACTTT; CDR3 protein: CASGDRRNSPLHF
D gene: NA; J gene: TRBJ1-1; V gene: TRBV6-5; clone size: NA; CDR3 DNA: TGTGCCAGCAGTTACTCGAGCTTCGGGGTGAACACTGAAGCTTTCTTT; CDR3 protein: CASSYSSFGVNTEAFF
D gene: NA; J gene: TRBJ1-1; V gene: TRBV5-5; clone size: NA; CDR3 DNA: TGTGCCAGCAGCTCGGATTCGGGGACTGAAGCTTTCTTT; CDR3 protein: CASSSDSGTEAFF
D gene: NA; J gene: TRBJ1-1; V gene: TRBV30; clone size: once; CDR3 DNA: TGTGCCTGGAGCGCACCACAGGTATGGAACACTGAAGCTTTCTTT; CDR3 protein: CAWSAPQVWNTEAFF
D gene: NA; J gene: TRBJ2-7; V gene: TRBV3-1/TRBV3-2; clone size: NA; CDR3 DNA: TGTGCCAGCGGTCCGGGACTCTCCTACGAGCAGTACTTC; CDR3 protein: CASGPGLSYEQYF
D gene: TRBD1; J gene: TRBJ1-2; V gene: TRBV5-4; clone size: NA; CDR3 DNA: TGTGCCAGCAGGTCCCTCAGGGGGCTGGTTGGCTACACCTTC; CDR3 protein: CASRSLRGLVGYTF
D gene: NA; J gene: TRBJ2-1; V gene: TRBV6-4; clone size: NA; CDR3 DNA: TGTGCCAGCAGTGCCCGGGGGAGTGGTTACAATGAGCAGTTCTTC; CDR3 protein: CASSARGSGYNEQFF
D gene: NA; J gene: TRBJ1-6; V gene: TRBV25-1; clone size: NA; CDR3 DNA: TGTGCCAGCAGTGGGTGGACAGTGGTCTCACCCCTCCACTTT; CDR3 protein: CASSGWTVVSPLHF
D gene: NA; J gene: TRBJ1-1; V gene: TRBV5-1; clone size: NA; CDR3 DNA: TGCGCCAGCGGAGAGGGGTGGGGGGGAAACACTGAAGCTTTCTTT; CDR3 protein: CASGEGWGGNTEAFF
D gene: NA; J gene: TRBJ2-5; V gene: TRBV9; clone size: NA; CDR3 DNA: TGTGCCAGCAGCGTGGGGGCCCAGGAGACCCAGTACTTC; CDR3 protein: CASSVGAQETQYF
D gene: TRBD1; J gene: TRBJ2-1; V gene: TRBV5-1; clone size: NA; CDR3 DNA: TGCGCCAGCAGCTTGGATTCGGGACAGTACAATGAGCAGTTCTTC; CDR3 protein: CASSLDSGQYNEQFF
D gene: NA; J gene: TRBJ1-6; V gene: TRBV28; clone size: NA; CDR3 DNA: TGTGCCAGCAGTTTTAGTCAGGGGAGCCTCCACTTT; CDR3 protein: CASSFSQGSLHF
D gene: TRBD2; J gene: TRBJ2-1; V gene: TRBV9; clone size: NA; CDR3 DNA: TGTGCCAGCAGCGCGGGACTAGCCTACAATGAGCAGTTCTTC; CDR3 protein: CASSAGLAYNEQFF
D gene: NA; J gene: TRBJ2-6; V gene: TRBV6-2/TRBV6-3; clone size: NA; CDR3 DNA: TGTGCCAGCAGTCGGACAAGCCCCTCTGGGGCCAACGTCCTGACTTTC; CDR3 protein: CASSRTSPSGANVLTF
D gene: NA; J gene: TRBJ1-5; V gene: TRBV7-8; clone size: few; CDR3 DNA: TGTGCCAGCAGCTTACAGGGTTTCAATCAGCCCCAGCATTTT; CDR3 protein: CASSLQGFNQPQHF
D gene: NA; J gene: TRBJ1-3; V gene: TRBV5-4; clone size: NA; CDR3 DNA: TGTGCCAGCAGCTTGGTAGGGGCTGGAAACACCATATATTTT; CDR3 protein: CASSLVGAGNTIYF
D gene: NA; J gene: TRBJ1-5; V gene: TRBV28; clone size: NA; CDR3 DNA: TGTGCCAGCAGTATAGTGAACAGTGGGCAGCCCCAGCATTTT; CDR3 protein: CASSIVNSGQPQHF
D gene: NA; J gene: TRBJ2-6; V gene: TRBV28; clone size: NA; CDR3 DNA: TGTGCCAGCAGTGGTGGGGCAGGGGTGTTTTCTGGGGCCAACGTCCTGACTTTC; CDR3 protein: CASSGGAGVFSGANVLTF
D gene: TRBD1; J gene: TRBJ1-2; V gene: TRBV3-1/TRBV3-2; clone size: NA; CDR3 DNA: TGTGCCAGCAGCCAAGATCCAGGGGGAGGCTACACCTTC; CDR3 protein: CASSQDPGGGYTF